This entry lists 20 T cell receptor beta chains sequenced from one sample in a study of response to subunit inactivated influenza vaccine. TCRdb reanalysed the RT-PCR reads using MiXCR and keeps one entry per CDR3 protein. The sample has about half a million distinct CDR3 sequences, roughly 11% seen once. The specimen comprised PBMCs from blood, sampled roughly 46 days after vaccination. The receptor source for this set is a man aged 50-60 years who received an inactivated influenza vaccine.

The CDR3 bases are TGTGCCAGCAGTCAGAGCGGTGGGGAACGGGCCTCACCCCTCCACTTT. It is translated as CASSQSGGERASPLHF. V gene TRBV7-9 combines with J gene TRBJ1-6; no clear D. The CDR3 is made up of 16 amino acids. With 6 bases removed from V and 10 bases from J, the gap between germline ends came to 22 bases. CDR1 is SEHNR, CDR2 FQNEAQ, per germline (reference sequence).

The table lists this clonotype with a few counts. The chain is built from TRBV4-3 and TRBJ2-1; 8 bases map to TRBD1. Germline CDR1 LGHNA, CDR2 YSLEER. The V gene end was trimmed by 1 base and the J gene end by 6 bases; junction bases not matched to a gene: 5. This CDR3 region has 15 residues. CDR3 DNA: TGCGCCAGCAGCCAAGGCAGGGGGCGAGGCAATGAGCAGTTCTTC. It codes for CASSQGRGRGNEQFF.

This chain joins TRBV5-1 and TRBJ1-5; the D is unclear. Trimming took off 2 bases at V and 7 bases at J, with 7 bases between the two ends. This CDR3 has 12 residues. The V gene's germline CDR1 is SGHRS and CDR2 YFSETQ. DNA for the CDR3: TGCGCCAGCAGCTTCCAAAACCAGCCCCAGCATTTT. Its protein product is CASSFQNQPQHF.

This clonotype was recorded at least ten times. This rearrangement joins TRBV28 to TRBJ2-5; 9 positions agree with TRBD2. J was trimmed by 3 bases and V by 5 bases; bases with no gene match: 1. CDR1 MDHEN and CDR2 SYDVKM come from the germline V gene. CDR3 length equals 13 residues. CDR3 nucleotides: TGTGCCAGCAGTAGACTAGCGGAAGAGACCCAGTACTTC. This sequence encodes CASSRLAEETQYF.

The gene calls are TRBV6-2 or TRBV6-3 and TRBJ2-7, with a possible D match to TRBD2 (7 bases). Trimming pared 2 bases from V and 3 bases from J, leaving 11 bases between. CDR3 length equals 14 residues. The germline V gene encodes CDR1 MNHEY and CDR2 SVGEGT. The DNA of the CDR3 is TGTGCCAGCAGTTACCACAGGGACTACTACGAGCAGTACTTC. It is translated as CASSYHRDYYEQYF.

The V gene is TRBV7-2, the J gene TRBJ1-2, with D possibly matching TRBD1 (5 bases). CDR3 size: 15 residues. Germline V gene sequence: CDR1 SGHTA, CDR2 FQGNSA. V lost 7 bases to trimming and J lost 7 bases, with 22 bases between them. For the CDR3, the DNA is TGTGCCAGCAACAGATCCGGGAGAGGGGAGGGTGGCTACACCTTC. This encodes CASNRSGRGEGGYTF.

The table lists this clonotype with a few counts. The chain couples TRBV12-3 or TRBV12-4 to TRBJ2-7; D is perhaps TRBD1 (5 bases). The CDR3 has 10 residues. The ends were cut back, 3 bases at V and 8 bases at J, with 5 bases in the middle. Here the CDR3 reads CASSLDKQYF. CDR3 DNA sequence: TGTGCCAGCAGTTTGGACAAGCAGTACTTC.

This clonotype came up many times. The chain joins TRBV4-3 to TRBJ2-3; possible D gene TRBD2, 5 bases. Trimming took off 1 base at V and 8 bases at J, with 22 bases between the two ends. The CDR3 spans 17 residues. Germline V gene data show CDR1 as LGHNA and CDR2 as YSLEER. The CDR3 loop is CASSQATQATPGSTQYF. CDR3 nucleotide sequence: TGCGCCAGCAGCCAAGCAACCCAGGCCACTCCGGGATCTACGCAGTATTTT.

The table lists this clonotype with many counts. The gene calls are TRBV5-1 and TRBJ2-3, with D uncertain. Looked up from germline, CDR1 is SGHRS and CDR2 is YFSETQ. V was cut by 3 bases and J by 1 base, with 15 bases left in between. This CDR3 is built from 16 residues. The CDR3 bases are TGCGCCAGCAGCTCAACAAAGGGTCCTGGCACAGATACGCAGTATTTT. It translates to CASSSTKGPGTDTQYF.

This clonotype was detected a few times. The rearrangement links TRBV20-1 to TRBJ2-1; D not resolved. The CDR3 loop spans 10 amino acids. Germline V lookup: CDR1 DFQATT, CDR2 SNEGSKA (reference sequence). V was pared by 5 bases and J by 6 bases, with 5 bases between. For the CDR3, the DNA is TGCAGTGCTTCCCGCAATGAGCAGTTCTTC. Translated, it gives CSASRNEQFF.

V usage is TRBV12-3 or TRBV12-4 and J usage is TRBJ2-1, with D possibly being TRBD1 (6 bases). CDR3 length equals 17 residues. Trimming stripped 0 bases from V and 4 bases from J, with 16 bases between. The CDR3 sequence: CASSLASNARGYNEQFF. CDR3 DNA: TGTGCCAGCAGTTTAGCCTCCAACGCCAGGGGTTACAATGAGCAGTTCTTC.

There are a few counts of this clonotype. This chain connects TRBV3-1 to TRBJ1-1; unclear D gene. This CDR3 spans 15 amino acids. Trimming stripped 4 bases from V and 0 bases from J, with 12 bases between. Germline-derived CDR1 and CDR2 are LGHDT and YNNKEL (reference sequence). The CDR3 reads CASSLRRGMNTEAFF. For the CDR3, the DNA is TGTGCCAGCAGCCTCCGACGGGGAATGAACACTGAAGCTTTCTTT.

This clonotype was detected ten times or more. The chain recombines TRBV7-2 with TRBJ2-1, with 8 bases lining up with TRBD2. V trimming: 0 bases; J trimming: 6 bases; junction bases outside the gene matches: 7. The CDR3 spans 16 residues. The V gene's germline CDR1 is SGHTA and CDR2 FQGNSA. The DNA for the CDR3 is TGTGCCAGCAGCTTAGCGCAAGCGGGAGTCGGCAATGAGCAGTTCTTC. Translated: CASSLAQAGVGNEQFF.

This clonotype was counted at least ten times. CDR3 in DNA: TGTGCCAGCAGCCCAGCAGGGACAACCTATGGCTACACCTTC. This translates into CASSPAGTTYGYTF. The chain joins TRBV7-2 to TRBJ1-2; TRBD1 might be the D (6 bases). V gave up 5 bases and J gave up 4 bases, with 14 bases separating them. The germline V gene encodes CDR1 SGHTA and CDR2 FQGNSA. The CDR3 is made up of 14 amino acids.

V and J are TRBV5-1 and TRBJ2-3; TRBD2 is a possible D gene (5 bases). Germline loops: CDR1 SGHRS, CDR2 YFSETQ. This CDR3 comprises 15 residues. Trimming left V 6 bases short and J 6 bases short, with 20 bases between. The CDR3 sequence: CASTYVGDSADTQYF. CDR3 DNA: TGCGCCAGCACCTATGTTGGCGATAGCGCGGATACGCAGTATTTT.

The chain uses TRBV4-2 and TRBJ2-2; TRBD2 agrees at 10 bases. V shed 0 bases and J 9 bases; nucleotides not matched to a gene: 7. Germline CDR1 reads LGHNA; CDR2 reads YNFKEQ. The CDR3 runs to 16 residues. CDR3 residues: CASSQDWSGRARELFF. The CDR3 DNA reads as TGTGCCAGCAGCCAAGATTGGAGCGGGAGGGCCCGGGAGCTGTTTTTT.

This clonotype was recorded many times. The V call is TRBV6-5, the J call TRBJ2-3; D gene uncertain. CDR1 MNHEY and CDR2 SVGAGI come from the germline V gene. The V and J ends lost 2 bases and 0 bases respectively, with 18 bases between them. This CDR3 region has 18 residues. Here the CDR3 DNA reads TGTGCCAGCAGTTACAAAATCCGCTCAGTACCTAGCACAGATACGCAGTATTTT. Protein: CASSYKIRSVPSTDTQYF.

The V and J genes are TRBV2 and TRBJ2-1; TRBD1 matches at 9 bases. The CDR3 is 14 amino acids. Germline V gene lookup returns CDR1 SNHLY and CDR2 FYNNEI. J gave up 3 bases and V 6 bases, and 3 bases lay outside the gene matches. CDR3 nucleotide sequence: TGTGCCAGCAGGATGGACAGGGGCTACAATGAGCAGTTCTTC. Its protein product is CASRMDRGYNEQFF. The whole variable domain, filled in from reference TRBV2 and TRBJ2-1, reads EPEVTQTPSHQVTQMGQEVILRCVPISNHLYFYWYRQILGQKVEFLVSFYNNEISEKSEIFDDQFSVERPDGSNFTLKIRSTKLEDSAMYFCASRMDRGYNEQFFGPGTRLTVL.

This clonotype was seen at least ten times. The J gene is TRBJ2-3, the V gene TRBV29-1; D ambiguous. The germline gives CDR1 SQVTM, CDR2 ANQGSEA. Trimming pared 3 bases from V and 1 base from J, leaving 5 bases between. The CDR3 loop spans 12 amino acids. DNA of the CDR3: TGCAGCGTTGACGGTGGCACAGATACGCAGTATTTT. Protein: CSVDGGTDTQYF.

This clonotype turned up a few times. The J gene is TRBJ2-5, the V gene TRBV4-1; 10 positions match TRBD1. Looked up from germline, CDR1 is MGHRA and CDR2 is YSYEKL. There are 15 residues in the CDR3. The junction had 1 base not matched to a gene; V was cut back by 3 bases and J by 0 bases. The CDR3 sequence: CASSQGQGNQETQYF. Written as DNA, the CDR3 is TGCGCCAGCAGCCAGGGACAGGGGAACCAAGAGACCCAGTACTTC.